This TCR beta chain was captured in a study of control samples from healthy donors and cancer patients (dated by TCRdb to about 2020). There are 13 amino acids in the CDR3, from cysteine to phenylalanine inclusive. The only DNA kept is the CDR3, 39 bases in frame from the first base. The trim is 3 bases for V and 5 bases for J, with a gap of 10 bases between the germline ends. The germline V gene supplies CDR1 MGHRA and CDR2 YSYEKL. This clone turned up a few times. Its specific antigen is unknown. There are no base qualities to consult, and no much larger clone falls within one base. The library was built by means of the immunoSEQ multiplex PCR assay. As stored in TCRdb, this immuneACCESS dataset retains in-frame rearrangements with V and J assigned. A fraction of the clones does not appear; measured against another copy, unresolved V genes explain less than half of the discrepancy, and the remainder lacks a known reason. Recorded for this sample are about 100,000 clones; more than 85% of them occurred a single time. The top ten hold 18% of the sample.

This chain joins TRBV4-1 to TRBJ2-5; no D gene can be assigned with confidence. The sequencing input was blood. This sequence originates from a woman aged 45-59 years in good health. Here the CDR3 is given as CASSHGRDETQYF. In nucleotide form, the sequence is TGCGCCAGCAGCCACGGTCGTGACGAGACCCAGTACTTC.